This T cell receptor (beta chain) was captured in a study of T cell repertoires in cytomegalovirus infection. TCRdb itself ran the reads through MiXCR, one entry per CDR3 protein. The sample lists about 700,000 distinct CDR3 sequences, around a third occurring once. This clonotype was counted between two and nine times. Its antigen is currently unknown. General study findings and limits: The ex vivo response showed dominance by HLA-C-restricted CMV-specific TCR beta clonotypes.

This TCR was recovered from a human donor in good health (CMV status not recorded). Some clones in this sample may be carry-over from other donors' samples. Sequences were derived from cultured PBMCs, sampled from culture after CMV antigen stimulation.

The CDR3 DNA reads TGTGCCAGCACCTTAGACAGTGCAACTAATGAAAAACTGTTTTTT. Translation gives CASTLDSATNEKLFF. This chain uses TRBV2 with TRBJ1-4, with D perhaps TRBD1 (5 bases). Trimming removed 7 bases from V and 0 bases from J, with 12 bases in between. Germline CDR1 reads SNHLY; CDR2 reads FYNNEI. This CDR3 is built from 15 residues.